The 26 T cell receptor beta chains reported below all come from one sample, sequenced in a study of CD8+ T cells in alopecia areata. Sequencing relied on a cDNA template that was reverse transcribed from extracted RNA. Only in-frame clones appear in the TCRdb table, and some are missing; sequencing was by immunoSEQ multiplex PCR. The sample contains around 100,000 clones, about three quarters of which appear only once. The treatment is: oral pan-JAK inhibitor, 5-10 mg twice daily. The sequenced sample was CD8+ T cells sorted from blood, obtained between weeks 44 and 45, from a patient treated with tofacitinib. These receptor sequences come from a human donor with alopecia areata.

CDR3 protein: CASSVQGTGKDYGYTF. The CDR3 nucleotides are TGTGCCAGCAGCGTCCAAGGGACAGGGAAGGACTATGGCTACACCTTC. The chain couples TRBV9 to TRBJ1-2, with TRBD1 matching 9 bases. CDR1 and CDR2 (germline): SGDLS, YYNGEE. V dropped 2 bases and J dropped 3; count of bases not matched to a gene: 8. The CDR3 sequence is 16 residues long.

This clone showed up just a few times. This sequence joins TRBV14 and TRBJ2-2, with D hard to call. The CDR3 is 11 amino acids. The germline gives CDR1 SGHDN, CDR2 FVKESK. The V gene lost 8 bases and the J gene lost 4 bases, with 5 bases spanning the gap. Here the CDR3 DNA reads TGTGCCAGCGGCGGCACCGGGGAGCTGTTTTTT. Translating gives CASGGTGELFF.

The chain joins TRBV5-6 to TRBJ2-6; no reliable D call. Trimming took off 3 bases at V and 1 base at J, with 8 bases between the two ends. This CDR3 region has 15 residues. From germline, CDR1 is SGHDT and CDR2 YYEEEE. As DNA, the CDR3 is TGTGCCAGCAGCTCCGGGCGATCTGGGGCCAACGTCCTGACTTTC. Encoded protein: CASSSGRSGANVLTF.

The chain combines TRBV5-1 with TRBJ2-5; 8 bases match TRBD1. V shed 5 bases, J shed 5 bases, and the junction held 8 bases outside the gene matches. CDR1 and CDR2 from the germline V gene are SGHRS and YFSETQ. This CDR3 is built from 14 residues. The CDR3 DNA is TGCGCCAGCAGTACCGGACAGGGTGGGGAGACCCAGTACTTC. Translation gives CASSTGQGGETQYF.

By share of the sample, this clone is medium-sized. This chain links TRBV5-5 with TRBJ1-5; D may be TRBD1 (5 bases). Trimming cost V 0 bases and J 7 bases, with 20 bases left between them. The CDR3 loop spans 17 amino acids. From germline, CDR1 is SGHKS and CDR2 YYEKEE (reference sequence). The CDR3 is CASSLEGGQGARQPQHF. The CDR3, as DNA: TGTGCCAGCAGCTTGGAAGGAGGTCAGGGTGCAAGACAGCCCCAGCATTTT. The whole variable domain, filled in from reference TRBV5-5 and TRBJ1-5, reads DAGVTQSPTHLIKTRGQQVTLRCSPISGHKSVSWYQQVLGQGPQFIFQYYEKEERGRGNFPDRFSARQFPNYSSELNVNALLLGDSALYLCASSLEGGQGARQPQHFGDGTRLSIL.

This chain connects TRBV29-1 to TRBJ1-1; 10 bases are shared with TRBD1. CDR3 size: 11 residues. Germline lookup yields CDR1 SQVTM and CDR2 ANQGSEA. Losses at the gene ends were 7 bases for V and 4 bases for J; bases not matched to a gene: 0. The CDR3 reads CSGDRGTEAFF. The CDR3 region has the DNA TGCAGCGGGGACAGGGGCACTGAAGCTTTCTTT.

The chain is built from TRBV11-2 and TRBJ1-2; D perhaps matches TRBD1 (6 bases). The CDR3 loop spans 16 amino acids. The germline V and J ends were trimmed by 5 bases and 3 bases, with 19 bases remaining between them. Germline V CDR1 and CDR2: SGHAT, FQNNGV. The CDR3 reads CASSAAGQGGDYGYTF. The DNA of the CDR3 is TGTGCCAGCAGCGCCGCGGGACAAGGGGGAGACTATGGCTACACCTTC. The variable domain in full, completed from reference TRBV11-2 and TRBJ1-2, reads EAGVAQSPRYKIIEKRQSVAFWCNPISGHATLYWYQQILGQGPKLLIQFQNNGVVDDSQLPKDRFSAERLKGVDSTLKIQPAKLEDSAVYLCASSAAGQGGDYGYTFGSGTRLTVV.

This clone came up a few times. This chain uses TRBV29-1 with TRBJ2-7; 7 bases map to TRBD1. The CDR3 has 12 residues. Per the germline V gene, CDR1 is SQVTM and CDR2 is ANQGSEA. V lost 6 bases to trimming and J lost 7 bases; unmatched junction nucleotides: 9. CDR3 nucleotide sequence: TGCAGCGTCGACAGGGAGAAGGGTGAGCAGTACTTC. This sequence encodes CSVDREKGEQYF.

The chain employs TRBV7-6 and TRBJ2-5, with D perhaps TRBD1 (6 bases). Germline V gives CDR1 SGHVS, CDR2 FNYEAQ. V lost 5 bases, J lost 2 bases, and 15 bases lay in between. This CDR3 has 15 residues. DNA of the CDR3: TGTGCCAGCAGCGTTTACAGGGATGCTCAAGAGACCCAGTACTTC. Its protein product is CASSVYRDAQETQYF.

The chain is built from TRBV10-1 and TRBJ2-1; D gene unclear. The V gene lost 0 bases and the J gene lost 8 bases, with 11 bases spanning the gap. The CDR3 loop spans 14 amino acids. Germline V gene lookup returns CDR1 WNHNN and CDR2 SYGVQD (reference sequence). In nucleotides, the CDR3 is TGCGCCAGCAGTGAGTCGAGAACGTCCGATGAGCAGTTCTTC. This codes for CASSESRTSDEQFF.

The V gene is TRBV27, the J gene TRBJ2-7; possible D gene TRBD1, 5 bases. This CDR3 contains 19 residues. The germline V gene has CDR1 MNHEY and CDR2 SMNVEV (reference sequence). V was shortened by 1 base and J by 5 bases, with 27 bases between the two germline ends. The CDR3 DNA reads as TGTGCCAGCAGTTTATTCCCCGGGCGGATAGGGGCGAGCTACGACGAGCAGTACTTC. Its protein product is CASSLFPGRIGASYDEQYF.

The gene calls are TRBV5-1 and TRBJ2-7; 7 nucleotides align to TRBD1. CDR1 SGHRS and CDR2 YFSETQ come from the germline V gene. The CDR3 loop spans 14 amino acids. Trimming removed 3 bases from V and 6 bases from J; junction bases left unmatched: 9. The CDR3 DNA reads TGCGCCAGCAGCTGGTCCGGGACAGCCACCGAGCAGTACTTC. As protein: CASSWSGTATEQYF.

The V call is TRBV7-3, the J call TRBJ2-1; 11 bases fit TRBD1. This CDR3 region has 15 residues. Germline CDR1 is SGHTA and CDR2 is FQGTGA. V lost 5 bases to trimming and J lost 6 bases; unmatched junction nucleotides: 6. CDR3 nucleotide sequence: TGTGCCAGCAGCCAGGGGACAGGGGGTCCCAATGAGCAGTTCTTC. Translation: CASSQGTGGPNEQFF.

This clone was picked up one time. The chain couples TRBV6-1 to TRBJ2-5, with 8 nucleotides matching TRBD2. With V trimmed by 2 bases and J by 1 base, 12 bases remained unmatched. CDR3 length: 18 amino acids. CDR1 is MNHNS, CDR2 SASEGT, per germline. The DNA of the CDR3 is TGTGCCAGCAGTGAATTGGGGTGGACTAGCCCCCCCCAAGAGACCCAGTACTTC. It encodes CASSELGWTSPPQETQYF.

This sequence joins TRBV2 and TRBJ1-1, with 7 bases lining up with TRBD1. The trim removed 8 bases at V and 7 bases at J, leaving 7 bases unmatched. The CDR3 consists of 12 residues. Germline V CDR1 and CDR2: SNHLY, FYNNEI. CDR3 residues: CASYGGGSEAFF. CDR3 DNA sequence: TGTGCCAGCTACGGAGGGGGCAGTGAAGCTTTCTTT.

V and J are TRBV5-1 and TRBJ2-3; weak D call: TRBD2 (6 bases). The V and J ends lost 2 bases and 6 bases respectively, with 19 bases between them. The germline gives CDR1 SGHRS, CDR2 YFSETQ. CDR3 length: 16 residues. The CDR3, as DNA: TGCGCCAGCAGCTTTAGCGGACCCACCACGGTGGATACGCAGTATTTT. Protein sequence: CASSFSGPTTVDTQYF.

This clone was counted once. The genes are TRBV6-1 and TRBJ2-6, with TRBD1 matching 8 bases. The J segment lost 0 bases and the V segment lost 2 bases, leaving 9 bases of the junction unmatched. The CDR3 runs to 19 residues. CDR1 MNHNS and CDR2 SASEGT come from the germline V gene. The CDR3 DNA follows: TGTGCCAGCAGTGAAACAAGGCAGGGGGCAATCTCTGGGGCCAACGTCCTGACTTTC. This encodes CASSETRQGAISGANVLTF.

The V call is TRBV27, the J call TRBJ2-1, with D unclear. Trimming stripped 0 bases from V and 8 bases from J, with 8 bases between. This CDR3 spans 13 amino acids. Germline V gene sequence: CDR1 MNHEY, CDR2 SMNVEV (reference sequence). The CDR3 bases are TGTGCCAGCAGTTTATCGTCTGGGGATGAGCAGTTCTTC. Its translation: CASSLSSGDEQFF.

The chain carries TRBV4-1 and TRBJ1-2, with unresolved D. Trimming pared 1 base from V and 0 bases from J, leaving 12 bases between. Germline CDR1 reads MGHRA; CDR2 reads YSYEKL. The CDR3 runs 16 residues. CDR3 amino acids: CASSQVVGSSNYGYTF. As DNA, the CDR3 is TGCGCCAGCAGCCAAGTGGTGGGGAGCTCTAACTATGGCTACACCTTC.

The rearrangement joins TRBV13 to TRBJ2-7, with 10 bases that match TRBD1. There are 15 residues in the CDR3. Germline V gene lookup returns CDR1 PRHDT and CDR2 FYEKMQ (reference sequence). Germline trimming cut 5 bases from V and 1 base from J; bases unmatched to any gene: 5. The CDR3 region is CASSPRTGGSYEQYF. The DNA of the CDR3 is TGTGCCAGCAGCCCCCGGACAGGGGGATCCTACGAGCAGTACTTC.

This clone is a singleton in its sample. This chain joins TRBV28 and TRBJ1-2; D is ambiguous. Trimming removed 7 bases at V and 7 bases at J, with 13 bases between. The length of the CDR3 is 12 residues. Germline CDR1 is MDHEN and CDR2 is SYDVKM. The CDR3: CASTTPTLGYTF. The CDR3 nucleotides read TGTGCCAGCACCACTCCCACGCTTGGCTACACCTTC.

The sample holds a few counts of this clone. The V call is TRBV29-1, the J call TRBJ1-1; D gene unclear. The CDR3 loop spans 12 amino acids. In germline, CDR1 is SQVTM, CDR2 ANQGSEA. The V end lost 4 bases, the J end lost 1 base, and 7 bases lay between the germline ends. The CDR3 is CSVVQENTEAFF. CDR3 in DNA: TGCAGCGTTGTTCAGGAGAACACTGAAGCTTTCTTT.

The CDR3 bases are TGCAGCGTTGAACAGGGGGCTCCGAATGAGCAGTTCTTC. Encoded protein: CSVEQGAPNEQFF. V is TRBV29-1 and J is TRBJ2-1, with 8 bases that match TRBD1. This CDR3 has 13 residues. J lost 7 bases, V lost 2 bases, and 4 bases had no gene match. The germline CDR1 and CDR2 sequences are SQVTM and ANQGSEA.

V is TRBV11-2 and J is TRBJ1-1; unclear D gene. Germline loops: CDR1 SGHAT, CDR2 FQNNGV. This CDR3 is 12 amino acids long. V dropped 2 bases and J dropped 6 bases, with 7 bases sitting between them. The CDR3 region has the DNA TGTGCCAGCAGCTTATCGGCCCCTGAAGCTTTCTTT. It is translated as CASSLSAPEAFF.

This rearrangement joins TRBV28 to TRBJ2-7, with unresolved D. This CDR3 region has 13 residues. Trimming shortened V by 2 bases and J by 0 bases, and 5 bases separated the two germline ends. CDR1 and CDR2 (germline): MDHEN, SYDVKM. DNA for the CDR3: TGTGCCAGCAGTTTACAGAGCTCCTACGAGCAGTACTTC. Translation gives CASSLQSSYEQYF.

V gene TRBV12-5 combines with J gene TRBJ2-3, with D tentatively TRBD2 (6 bases). Trimming removed 7 bases at V and 1 base at J, with 15 bases between. Per germline, CDR1 LGHNT and CDR2 FRNRAP. This CDR3 comprises 15 residues. The CDR3 bases are TGTGCTAGTGTTTATTGGGGGGACGGCACAGATACGCAGTATTTT. Translated: CASVYWGDGTDTQYF.